This T cell receptor (beta chain) was captured by sequencing in a study of molecular identifiers for immune sequencing clone quantification. This clonotype showed up many times. With 7 bases removed from V and 4 bases from J, the gap between germline ends came to 14 bases. Germline V CDR1 and CDR2: SQVTM, ANQGSEA. The length of the CDR3 is 13 residues. TCRdb re-called the PCR reads with MiXCR, one entry per CDR3 protein. The repertoire holds roughly 320,000 distinct CDR3 sequences, with around 21% as singletons. The genes are TRBV29-1 and TRBJ2-1; D not certain. Sequenced material: naive CD8+ T cells from blood, with Jurkat cell RNA spiked in. Subset specified: FACS-sorted CD8+CD4-CCR7+CD45RA+ naive T cells. This TCR derives from a human donor in good health. Some libraries in this study had Jurkat cell RNA spiked in. As DNA, the CDR3 is TGCAGCGGCAAGGGATTACAATACAATGAGCAGTTCTTC. It translates to CSGKGLQYNEQFF.